A single sample gave rise to the 26 T cell receptor beta chains below, sequenced in a study of PD-L1 blockade in urothelial cancer. The repertoire was sequenced with immunoSEQ multiplex PCR; TCRdb's copy has only in-frame clones and lacks some. This table holds approximately 110,000 clones, around 82% found once. Sequencing was performed on PBMCs, taken around atezolizumab (anti-PD-L1) treatment. All receptors come from a man aged 45-60 years with urothelial cancer.

CDR3 sequence: CASSLYRGTDTQYF. CDR3 coding DNA: TGTGCCAGCAGTTTATACAGGGGCACAGATACGCAGTATTTT. This chain connects TRBV27 to TRBJ2-3, with D tentatively TRBD1 (6 bases). Germline V gene data show CDR1 as MNHEY and CDR2 as SMNVEV (reference sequence). There are 14 residues in the CDR3. The V end lost 1 base, the J end lost 1 base, and 6 bases lay between the germline ends.

CDR3 in amino acids: CASSPSGSSYNEQFF. The CDR3 bases are TGTGCCAGCTCACCTAGCGGGAGCTCCTACAATGAGCAGTTCTTC. The genes are TRBV18 and TRBJ2-1, with 9 nucleotides matching TRBD2. The V and J ends lost 3 bases and 0 bases, in that order; junction bases with no gene match: 0. The germline V gene encodes CDR1 KGHSH and CDR2 LQKENI. The CDR3 contains 15 residues.

The chain uses TRBV30 and TRBJ2-6; perhaps TRBD2 as D (6 bases). This CDR3 has 17 residues. Germline CDR1 GTSNPN, CDR2 SVGIG (reference sequence). Trimming took off 1 base at V and 2 bases at J, with 15 bases between the two ends. The CDR3 region has the DNA TGTGCCTGGAGTGGGCTCGGGGGAATCGCTGGGGCCAACGTCCTGACTTTC. Amino acid sequence: CAWSGLGGIAGANVLTF.

The rearrangement links TRBV30 to TRBJ2-7; 8 positions agree with TRBD2. V lost 5 bases to trimming and J lost 6 bases; unmatched junction nucleotides: 3. The CDR3 covers 11 residues. CDR1 GTSNPN and CDR2 SVGIG come from the germline V gene (reference sequence). Here the CDR3 reads CAWGTRVEQYF. CDR3 DNA: TGTGCCTGGGGGACTAGGGTCGAGCAGTACTTC.

The chain uses TRBV15 and TRBJ1-3; D possibly corresponds to TRBD1 (5 bases). There are 18 residues in the CDR3. Trimming pared 7 bases from V and 0 bases from J, leaving 22 bases between. Germline V gene data show CDR1 as LNHNV and CDR2 as YYDKDF (reference sequence). The CDR3 sequence is CATKARDWGRGSGNTIYF. The CDR3 coding sequence is TGTGCCACCAAGGCCCGGGACTGGGGTAGGGGCTCTGGAAACACCATATATTTT.

V usage is TRBV28 and J usage is TRBJ2-3, with 12 bases identical to TRBD2. Germline trimming cut 5 bases from V and 2 bases from J; bases unmatched to any gene: 5. Germline assignment: CDR1 MDHEN and CDR2 SYDVKM. The CDR3 extends over 16 amino acids. CDR3 in DNA: TGTGCCAGCAGTATGCGACTAGCGGGAGTCACAGATACGCAGTATTTT. This translates into CASSMRLAGVTDTQYF. Drawing the rest from reference TRBV28 and TRBJ2-3, the complete variable domain is DVKVTQSSRYLVKRTGEKVFLECVQDMDHENMFWYRQDPGLGLRLIYFSYDVKMKEKGDIPEGYSVSREKKERFSLILESASTNQTSMYLCASSMRLAGVTDTQYFGPGTRLTVL.

The V and J genes are TRBV18 and TRBJ2-5; possibly TRBD1 for D (6 bases). This CDR3 contains 14 residues. Germline-derived CDR1 and CDR2 are KGHSH and LQKENI. The germline V and J ends were trimmed by 1 base and 2 bases, with 8 bases remaining between them. The CDR3 bases are TGTGCCAGCTCACCACGGCAGGGGCAAGAGACCCAGTACTTC. Protein sequence: CASSPRQGQETQYF. Drawing the rest from reference TRBV18 and TRBJ2-5, the complete variable domain is NAGVMQNPRHLVRRRGQEARLRCSPMKGHSHVYWYRQLPEEGLKFMVYLQKENIIDESGMPKERFSAEFPKEGPSILRIQQVVRGDSAAYFCASSPRQGQETQYFGPGTRLLVL.

This clone was counted once. The V and J genes are TRBV5-1 and TRBJ1-2, with D hard to call. The CDR3 spans 12 residues. CDR1 is SGHRS and CDR2 is YFSETQ in the germline V gene. The germline V and J ends were trimmed by 4 bases and 1 base, with 5 bases remaining between them. The CDR3 loop is CASSQDNYGYTF. The DNA for the CDR3 is TGCGCCAGCAGCCAGGATAACTATGGCTACACCTTC.

This sequence joins TRBV29-1 and TRBJ1-1; D gene ambiguous. Trimming shortened V by 7 bases and J by 9 bases, and 12 bases separated the two germline ends. CDR3 length: 10 amino acids. Germline V gives CDR1 SQVTM, CDR2 ANQGSEA. Here the CDR3 DNA reads TGCAGCGCCCTGGGCAGCCAAGCTTTCTTT. Its protein is CSALGSQAFF. Based on the CDR3 plus reference TRBV29-1 and TRBJ1-1, the full variable domain is SAVISQKPSRDICQRGTSLTIQCQVDSQVTMMFWYRQQPGQSLTLIATANQGSEATYESGFVIDKFPISRPNLTFSTLTVSNMSPEDSSIYLCSALGSQAFFGQGTRLTVV.

The V call is TRBV28, the J call TRBJ2-5; 8 bases line up with TRBD2. The germline V gene has CDR1 MDHEN and CDR2 SYDVKM. This CDR3 has 14 amino acids. The J segment lost 7 bases and the V segment lost 5 bases, leaving 9 bases of the junction unmatched. The DNA for the CDR3 is TGTGCCAGCAGTCTCGGTCAGAGCGGGGGGACCCAGTACTTC. It encodes CASSLGQSGGTQYF.

The chain is built from TRBV5-4 and TRBJ2-1, with a tentative D call TRBD2 (5 bases). Per the germline V gene, CDR1 is SGHNT and CDR2 is YYREEE (reference sequence). Deletions cut 0 bases from V and 4 bases from J, with 8 bases between. CDR3 size: 14 residues. The DNA for the CDR3 is TGTGCCAGCAGCTTGGGACCGGGATACAATGAGCAGTTCTTC. Its protein is CASSLGPGYNEQFF.

J is TRBJ2-1 and V is TRBV18; 12 bases agree with TRBD2. J lost 5 bases, V lost 3 bases, and 5 bases had no gene match. In germline, CDR1 is KGHSH, CDR2 LQKENI. The CDR3 consists of 16 residues. The DNA for the CDR3 is TGTGCCAGCTCACCCCGACTAGCGGGAGTCGACAATGAGCAGTTCTTC. Translated, it gives CASSPRLAGVDNEQFF.

The chain uses TRBV9 and TRBJ2-3, with 7 bases aligning to TRBD2. This CDR3 comprises 15 residues. Germline lookup yields CDR1 SGDLS and CDR2 YYNGEE. Trimming removed 2 bases from V and 3 bases from J; junction bases left unmatched: 6. CDR3 DNA: TGTGCCAGCAGCGTGGGCGGGAGAGGGACAGATACGCAGTATTTT. It yields the protein CASSVGGRGTDTQYF.

The gene calls are TRBV28 and TRBJ1-4; a weak D match, TRBD1 (5 bases). The CDR3 covers 13 residues. Looked up from germline, CDR1 is MDHEN and CDR2 is SYDVKM. The V and J ends lost 4 bases and 8 bases respectively, with 11 bases between them. This CDR3 is CASSSPSGEKLFF. The CDR3 DNA reads TGTGCCAGCAGTTCTCCCTCAGGGGAAAAACTGTTTTTT.

This clone was observed a single time. The chain joins TRBV21-1 to TRBJ2-1; the table's D call TRBD2 went unverified against the DNA. TRBV21-1 is recorded as a pseudogene. This CDR3 is 14 amino acids long. The CDR3 loop is CASSKVSNGDEQFF. Written as DNA, the CDR3 is TGTGCCAGCAGCAAAGTAAGCAATGGAGATGAGCAGTTCTTC.

The chain employs TRBV19 and TRBJ2-5, with TRBD2 matching 9 bases. CDR3 length: 16 amino acids. V was clipped by 11 bases and J by 5 bases; unmatched bases: 18. Germline V gives CDR1 LNHDA, CDR2 SQIVND (reference sequence). CDR3 nucleotides: TGTGCCTCACGACAGTTCGGACTAGCGTTAGGGGAGACCCAGTACTTC. Protein product: CASRQFGLALGETQYF.

V gene TRBV7-3 combines with J gene TRBJ1-6, with 7 bases fitting TRBD1. CDR1 SGHTA and CDR2 FQGTGA come from the germline V gene. This CDR3 has 16 amino acids. The junction had 7 bases not matched to a gene; V was cut back by 2 bases and J by 6 bases. The CDR3 bases are TGTGCCAGCAGCTTACGCCGACAGGGAGGTAATTCACCCCTCCACTTT. This translates into CASSLRRQGGNSPLHF.

The chain couples TRBV9 to TRBJ2-3, with 9 positions matching TRBD2. V was pared by 3 bases and J by 1 base, with 6 bases of the junction left unmatched. The CDR3 consists of 16 residues. CDR1 is SGDLS and CDR2 is YYNGEE in the germline V gene. DNA for the CDR3: TGTGCCAGCAGCGCTCCGGGACTAGCTCGCACAGATACGCAGTATTTT. This translates into CASSAPGLARTDTQYF.

V gene TRBV18 combines with J gene TRBJ2-1, with 8 bases that match TRBD2. Germline V gene sequence: CDR1 KGHSH, CDR2 LQKENI. The CDR3 is made up of 18 amino acids. J was trimmed by 7 bases and V by 3 bases; bases with no gene match: 17. CDR3 DNA: TGTGCCAGCTCACCTGCAATTGGGACGGGAGGGCCTTTTAATGAGCAGTTCTTC. It yields the protein CASSPAIGTGGPFNEQFF. The full variable domain, in which reference TRBV18 and TRBJ2-1 provide the parts outside the CDR3, is NAGVMQNPRHLVRRRGQEARLRCSPMKGHSHVYWYRQLPEEGLKFMVYLQKENIIDESGMPKERFSAEFPKEGPSILRIQQVVRGDSAAYFCASSPAIGTGGPFNEQFFGPGTRLTVL.

The rearrangement links TRBV7-2 to TRBJ1-3; TRBD1 might be the D (5 bases). The germline gives CDR1 SGHTA, CDR2 FQGNSA. This CDR3 is 15 amino acids long. V lost 4 bases, J lost 2 bases, and 12 bases lay in between. CDR3 sequence: CASSYAGLAGNTIYF. The CDR3 DNA reads TGTGCCAGCAGCTATGCAGGGTTAGCTGGAAACACCATATATTTT.

The chain carries TRBV6-1 and TRBJ1-2; D perhaps matches TRBD1 (6 bases). The CDR3 length is 13 residues. Looked up from germline, CDR1 is MNHNS and CDR2 is SASEGT. The V end lost 7 bases, the J end lost 4 bases, and 13 bases lay between the germline ends. CDR3: CASIPTGTYGYTF. The CDR3 nucleotides read TGTGCCAGCATCCCGACAGGTACCTATGGCTACACCTTC.

V usage is TRBV2 and J usage is TRBJ2-7; D possibly corresponds to TRBD2 (6 bases). The germline V gene has CDR1 SNHLY and CDR2 FYNNEI. This CDR3 has 12 amino acids. The V gene lost 7 bases and the J gene lost 4 bases, with 11 bases spanning the gap. CDR3 nucleotides: TGTGCCAGCACGGGACTCTCTTACGAGCAGTACTTC. This encodes CASTGLSYEQYF.

This chain uses TRBV10-3 with TRBJ1-5; D is possibly TRBD1 (5 bases). The CDR3 covers 12 residues. Trimming pared 8 bases from V and 5 bases from J, leaving 10 bases between. Germline loops: CDR1 ENHRY, CDR2 SYGVKD. The CDR3 protein is CAIGQGYQPQHF. CDR3 DNA sequence: TGTGCCATCGGGCAGGGTTATCAGCCCCAGCATTTT.

A single count supports this clone. The chain is built from TRBV9 and TRBJ2-1; 9 bases line up with TRBD2. After removal of 2 bases from V and 5 bases from J, the junction contained 14 bases not matched to a gene. CDR3 length equals 18 residues. CDR1 and CDR2 from the germline V gene are SGDLS and YYNGEE. The CDR3 spells CASSVDFGLAGLDNEQFF. CDR3 DNA: TGTGCCAGCAGCGTTGATTTCGGGCTAGCGGGGTTAGACAATGAGCAGTTCTTC.

This sequence joins TRBV6-5 and TRBJ2-4; the D is unclear. Germline V gives CDR1 MNHEY, CDR2 SVGAGI. The V end lost 5 bases, the J end lost 11 bases, and 10 bases lay between the germline ends. This CDR3 region has 11 residues. The CDR3 region has the DNA TGTGCCAGCAGTACAGCCAAGGTTCAGTACTTC. As protein: CASSTAKVQYF.

The V and J genes are TRBV25-1 and TRBJ1-2; TRBD1 aligns across 9 bases. Germline V gene sequence: CDR1 MGHDK, CDR2 SYGVNS. Unmatched junction bases numbered 8, after V lost 6 bases and J lost 0 bases. The length of the CDR3 is 16 residues. For the CDR3, the DNA is TGTGCCAGCAGGAAAACCGGGACAGGGCCTAACTATGGCTACACCTTC. Translation: CASRKTGTGPNYGYTF.